These 11 T cell receptor beta chains were all obtained from the same sample, sequenced in a study of shared clonotypes between healthy human individuals. The repertoire was sequenced with immunoSEQ multiplex PCR; TCRdb's copy has only in-frame clones and lacks some. There are millions of clones in the sample; roughly 93% occur only once, and approximately 0.4% lies in the top ten. The sequenced material came from naive CD4+ T cells from PBMCs. The subset is: CD45RA+ positively selected. The receptors originated from a man younger than 30 in good health. Some clones in this sample may be carry-over from other donors' samples.

The chain has TRBV7-9 and TRBJ2-2; 8 nucleotides agree with TRBD1. In germline, CDR1 is SEHNR, CDR2 FQNEAQ (reference sequence). The junction had 1 base not matched to a gene; V was cut back by 0 bases and J by 1 base. The CDR3 totals 16 residues. The CDR3 region is CASSLAGTGNTGELFF. The CDR3 coding sequence is TGTGCCAGCAGCTTAGCCGGGACAGGGAACACCGGGGAGCTGTTTTTT. Supplemented by reference TRBV7-9 and TRBJ2-2, the full variable domain reads DTGVSQNPRHKITKRGQNVTFRCDPISEHNRLYWYRQTLGQGPEFLTYFQNEAQLEKSRLLSDRFSAERPKGSFSTLEIQRTEQGDSAMYLCASSLAGTGNTGELFFGEGSRLTVL.

The chain has TRBV5-4 and TRBJ1-5; D unclear. Deletions cut 1 base from V and 5 bases from J, with 7 bases between. Germline V gene lookup returns CDR1 SGHNT and CDR2 YYREEE (reference sequence). There are 13 residues in the CDR3. Written as DNA, the CDR3 is TGTGCCAGCAGCTTGACCCCTGATCAGCCCCAGCATTTT. This gives the protein CASSLTPDQPQHF.

The chain is built from TRBV13 and TRBJ2-7, with no clear D. The CDR3 loop spans 15 amino acids. Trimming stripped 2 bases from V and 4 bases from J, with 15 bases between. Germline CDR1 reads PRHDT; CDR2 reads FYEKMQ (reference sequence). The chain's CDR3 is CASSLSVSVLYEQYF. CDR3 DNA sequence: TGTGCCAGCAGCTTAAGCGTCTCGGTTCTGTACGAGCAGTACTTC.

The chain couples TRBV7-8 to TRBJ2-1; possibly TRBD1 for D (6 bases). The CDR3 runs to 17 residues. Between the trimmed V and J ends, which lost 1 base and 3 bases, there was a span of 16 bases. Germline V gene data show CDR1 as SGHVS and CDR2 as FQNEAQ. The CDR3 protein is CASSLVGSRGYYNEQFF. CDR3 nucleotide sequence: TGTGCCAGCAGCTTAGTGGGGAGCAGGGGCTACTACAATGAGCAGTTCTTC.

This chain links TRBV28 with TRBJ2-1; 9 positions match TRBD2. The CDR3 is 16 residues long. V lost 6 bases, J lost 0 bases, and 6 bases stayed unmatched. The V gene's germline CDR1 is MDHEN and CDR2 SYDVKM. The CDR3 DNA sequence: TGTGCCAGCAGGTACAATAGCGGGAGCTCCTACAATGAGCAGTTCTTC. It translates to CASRYNSGSSYNEQFF.

This rearrangement joins TRBV9 to TRBJ2-7, with 8 positions matching TRBD2. V was clipped by 4 bases and J by 3 bases; unmatched bases: 12. The CDR3 extends over 16 amino acids. CDR1 and CDR2 (germline): SGDLS, YYNGEE. Here the CDR3 DNA reads TGTGCCAGCAGCCAATCGGGACTAGAAAATCTCTACGAGCAGTACTTC. Amino acids: CASSQSGLENLYEQYF.

The chain recombines TRBV5-1 with TRBJ2-5; TRBD1 aligns across 9 bases. J was trimmed by 5 bases and V by 4 bases; bases with no gene match: 9. The CDR3 length is 15 residues. Germline V gene lookup returns CDR1 SGHRS and CDR2 YFSETQ. The CDR3 here is CASSGGQGPEETQYF. CDR3 in DNA: TGCGCCAGCAGCGGCGGACAGGGGCCTGAGGAGACCCAGTACTTC.

This sequence joins TRBV10-3 and TRBJ2-5; no clear D gene. Trimming removed 6 bases from V and 5 bases from J, with 16 bases in between. The CDR3 is 14 amino acids. Per germline, CDR1 ENHRY and CDR2 SYGVKD. The CDR3 sequence is CAIRPVPRRETQYF. The CDR3 DNA reads as TGTGCCATCAGACCGGTACCGAGGCGGGAGACCCAGTACTTC.

CDR3 nucleotide sequence: TGTGCCAGCAGTGAATCGTGGGAGCAGGGCTATGGCTACACCTTC. Protein: CASSESWEQGYGYTF. The V gene is TRBV2, the J gene TRBJ1-2; a possible D gene is TRBD1 (5 bases). The CDR3 totals 15 residues. Trimming left V 2 bases short and J 4 bases short, with 14 bases between. Germline-derived CDR1 and CDR2 are SNHLY and FYNNEI.

The V and J genes are TRBV5-1 and TRBJ1-2, with 7 nucleotides matching TRBD1. Germline V gene data show CDR1 as SGHRS and CDR2 as YFSETQ. The V and J ends lost 4 bases and 8 bases, in that order; junction bases with no gene match: 8. This CDR3 contains 13 residues. The CDR3 nucleotides read TGCGCCAGCAGCCCGAACTTGGACAGGGGCTACACCTTC. As protein: CASSPNLDRGYTF.

CDR3 sequence: CASGAGTYNTEAFF. The CDR3 DNA reads as TGTGCCAGCGGCGCCGGGACATATAACACTGAAGCTTTCTTT. The chain employs TRBV28 and TRBJ1-1, with D possibly being TRBD1 (6 bases). The CDR3 loop spans 14 amino acids. The V and J ends lost 8 bases and 2 bases respectively, with 15 bases between them. The germline V gene has CDR1 MDHEN and CDR2 SYDVKM.